This TCR beta chain came from a study of cytomegalovirus exposure and HLA in healthy donors. Regarding the study as a whole: When analyzed later, a missense DCLRE1C variant was found to be linked to TCR beta V- and J-gene trimming. A later analysis reportedly identified an Asian-associated ancestry cluster as carrying fewer N-insertions than the approximately 670-donor mean.

Germline values: CDR1 SQVTM, CDR2 ANQGSEA. J lost 5 bases, V lost 5 bases, and 10 bases had no gene match. The CDR3 contains 14 residues. This clone has more than one count but fewer than ten. Its specificity is unknown. This PCR relied on a set of 60 Vbeta primers and 13 Jbeta primers. Sequencing used immunoSEQ multiplex PCR; TCRdb keeps in-frame clones, though not all of them. Among 90,000 to 150,000 clones listed, about 85% were seen once. The rearrangement links TRBV29-1 to TRBJ1-1; 8 bases are shared with TRBD1. Sequencing was carried out using PBMCs. The sequence derives from a man aged 50-59 years in good health and CMV-seronegative. CDR3 region: CSVTDRGRGTEAFF. The CDR3 coding sequence is TGCAGCGTTACCGACAGGGGTCGTGGAACTGAAGCTTTCTTT.